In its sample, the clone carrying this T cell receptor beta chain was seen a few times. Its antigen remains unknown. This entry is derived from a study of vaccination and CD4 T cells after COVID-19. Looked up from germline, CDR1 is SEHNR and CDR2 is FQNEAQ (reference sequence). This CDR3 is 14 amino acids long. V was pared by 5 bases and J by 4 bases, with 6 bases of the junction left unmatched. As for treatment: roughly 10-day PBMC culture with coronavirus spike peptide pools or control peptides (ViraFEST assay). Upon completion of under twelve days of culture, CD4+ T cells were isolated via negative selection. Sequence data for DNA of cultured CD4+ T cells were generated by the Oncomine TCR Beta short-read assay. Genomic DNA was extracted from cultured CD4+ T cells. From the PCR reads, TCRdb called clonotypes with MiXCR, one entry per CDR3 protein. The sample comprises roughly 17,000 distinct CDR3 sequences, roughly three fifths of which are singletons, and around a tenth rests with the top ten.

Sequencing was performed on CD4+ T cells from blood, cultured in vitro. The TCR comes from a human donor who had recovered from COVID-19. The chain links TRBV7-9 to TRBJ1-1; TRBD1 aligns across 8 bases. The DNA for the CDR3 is TGTGCCAGCAGCGCGGACAGGGCCGCCACTGAAGCTTTCTTT. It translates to CASSADRAATEAFF.